A selection of T cell receptor beta chains follows, all from one sample in a study of blood T cells in healthy people across ages. TCRdb used MiXCR to reprocess the 5' RACE reads, holding one entry per CDR3 protein. The sample records under 2 million distinct CDR3 sequences, roughly 32% being singletons. Sequencing was performed on blood. The source is a woman aged 30 to 39 in good health. The CDR3 runs from the conserved cysteine through the conserved F or W. A D gene is named only where the DNA matches it firmly. Clone size is shown for a subset of rows, as once, few, many or a class of expanded clone.

>13|-|TRBV12-5|-|TRBJ2-7
CASGLDSWGEQYF
TGTGCTAGTGGTTTGGACTCGTGGGGCGAGCAGTACTTC
>12|many|TRBV10-3|-|TRBJ2-5
CAISESMETQYF
TGTGCCATCAGTGAGTCAATGGAGACCCAGTACTTC
>13|-|TRBV2|-|TRBJ2-3
CASSERHTDTQYF
TGTGCCAGCAGTGAAAGACACACAGATACGCAGTATTTT
>15|few|TRBV5-1|-|TRBJ2-3
CASSLRGAPTDTQYF
TGCGCCAGCAGCTTACGGGGGGCCCCCACAGATACGCAGTATTTT
>14|-|TRBV10-3|-|TRBJ1-1
CAIGRRPLNTEAFF
TGTGCCATCGGGAGAAGGCCATTGAACACTGAAGCTTTCTTT
>15|-|TRBV4-2|-|TRBJ2-1
CASSQEAGQFNEQFF
TGTGCCAGCAGCCAAGAAGCCGGGCAGTTCAATGAGCAGTTCTTC
>15|-|TRBV7-2|-|TRBJ2-1
CASSLDGERFGEQFF
TGTGCCAGCAGCTTAGATGGGGAGAGGTTTGGTGAGCAGTTCTTC
>13|many|TRBV15|-|TRBJ2-5
CATSSGSKETQYF
TGTGCCACCAGCAGCGGTAGTAAGGAGACCCAGTACTTC
>14|-|TRBV5-6|-|TRBJ1-2
CASTLGGVLYGYTF
TGCGCCAGCACACTTGGGGGGGTCCTCTATGGCTACACCTTC
>14|many|TRBV4-1|-|TRBJ2-7
CASTTTAGALEQYF
TGCGCCAGCACCACTACTGCGGGGGCCCTCGAGCAGTACTTC
>14|-|TRBV20-1|TRBD1|TRBJ2-3
CSAGRQGATDTQYF
TGCAGTGCTGGCAGACAGGGGGCTACAGATACGCAGTATTTT
>18|few|TRBV7-9|TRBD2|TRBJ2-5
CASSHGTSGGLYQETQYF
TGTGCCAGCAGCCATGGGACTAGCGGTGGGCTGTACCAAGAGACCCAGTACTTC
>17|-|TRBV5-5|-|TRBJ2-3
CASSLVGRGSSTDTQYF
TGTGCCAGCAGCTTGGTGGGCCGTGGTAGTAGCACAGATACGCAGTATTTT
>16|few|TRBV10-3|TRBD1|TRBJ2-3
CATGERDRGRPDTQYF
TGTGCCACCGGGGAAAGGGACAGGGGGCGCCCAGATACGCAGTATTTT
>14|-|TRBV9|TRBD1|TRBJ2-7
CASSARDRGLEQYF
TGTGCCAGCAGCGCCAGGGACAGGGGGCTCGAGCAGTACTTC
>13|many|TRBV29-1|TRBD1|TRBJ1-2
CSVDPGGNYGYTF
TGCAGCGTTGACCCAGGGGGGAACTATGGCTACACCTTC
>11|many|TRBV6-6|-|TRBJ2-2
CASYTGGELFF
TGTGCCTCTTACACCGGGGGGGAGCTGTTTTTT
>14|-|TRBV3-1|-|TRBJ1-1
CASSQETKSTEAFF
TGTGCCAGCAGCCAAGAAACGAAGAGCACTGAAGCTTTCTTT
>14|many|TRBV11-1|-|TRBJ2-7
CASSLESTGYEQYF
TGTGCCAGCAGCTTAGAATCGACTGGCTACGAGCAGTACTTC
>12|once|TRBV11-2|-|TRBJ1-1
CASSVNGDRAFF
TGTGCCAGCAGCGTCAACGGGGATAGAGCTTTCTTT
>17|-|TRBV6-1|TRBD2|TRBJ2-4
CASSERDGPGGKNIQYF
TGTGCCAGCAGTGAAAGGGACGGGCCGGGAGGCAAAAACATTCAGTACTTC
>14|-|TRBV7-8|-|TRBJ2-3
CASSPLPNNHTQYF
TGTGCCAGCAGCCCCCTCCCAAACAACCATACGCAGTATTTT
>15|-|TRBV2|-|TRBJ1-5
CASRPAGRGNQPQHF
TGTGCCAGCCGCCCAGCGGGTAGAGGCAATCAGCCCCAGCATTTT
>19|-|TRBV5-1|TRBD2|TRBJ2-7
CASRSGQGRLAGVSYEQYF
TGCGCCAGCAGGAGTGGACAGGGTCGTCTAGCGGGGGTCTCCTACGAGCAGTACTTC
>13|-|TRBV30|-|TRBJ2-1
CAWTGHKYNEQFF
TGTGCCTGGACCGGACACAAGTACAATGAGCAGTTCTTC
>13|-|TRBV10-3|TRBD1|TRBJ1-1
CAISNTGDTEAFF
TGTGCCATCAGTAATACAGGGGATACTGAAGCTTTCTTT
>13|few|TRBV5-5|-|TRBJ2-3
CASRDPGPDTQYF
TGTGCCAGCAGAGACCCCGGGCCCGATACGCAGTATTTT
>14|-|TRBV5-1|-|TRBJ2-1
CASSRGFVYNEQFF
TGCGCCAGCAGCCGGGGCTTTGTCTACAATGAGCAGTTCTTC
>13|-|TRBV12-3/TRBV12-4|-|TRBJ2-7
CASSLAIGNEQYF
TGTGCCAGCAGTTTAGCGATAGGGAACGAGCAGTACTTC
>14|-|TRBV29-1|-|TRBJ1-1
CSVESRDGGTEAFF
TGCAGCGTTGAATCGCGGGATGGGGGCACTGAAGCTTTCTTT
>13|-|TRBV12-3/TRBV12-4|-|TRBJ2-5
CASTQGKEETQYF
TGTGCCAGCACCCAGGGGAAGGAGGAGACCCAGTACTTC